Presented here are 27 T cell receptor beta chains from one specimen sequenced in a study of patients and donors after allogeneic stem cell transplantation. A single record per CDR3 protein comes from TCRdb applying MiXCR to the RT-PCR reads. The data show tens of thousands of distinct CDR3 sequences, with roughly 50% seen just once and 60% to 65% held by the top ten. The sequencing sample was made of blood, either unsorted or a sorted T cell fraction (not recorded which). All receptors derive from a human donor who was either an allogeneic HSCT recipient or a stem cell or donor lymphocyte infusion donor (not recorded which). It is not recorded whose cells these are; they may come from a transplant donor.

The chain is built from TRBV4-3 and TRBJ2-7; possible D gene TRBD1, 7 bases. The germline gives CDR1 LGHNA, CDR2 YSLEER. V lost 3 bases to trimming and J lost 1 base, with 16 bases between them. This CDR3 has 16 residues. The CDR3 region has the DNA TGCGCCAGCAGCCAGGAATCAGGGGGAGGATCCTACGAGCAGTACTTC. It encodes CASSQESGGGSYEQYF.

This clonotype was seen more than once but under ten times. The V gene is TRBV29-1, the J gene TRBJ1-2; possibly TRBD1 for D (5 bases). V was shortened by 6 bases and J by 6 bases, with 29 bases between the two germline ends. This CDR3 spans 17 amino acids. From germline, CDR1 is SQVTM and CDR2 ANQGSEA. This CDR3 is CSVELGRPIPGIDGYTF. For the CDR3, the DNA is TGCAGCGTCGAACTGGGACGACCGATCCCCGGTATTGATGGCTACACCTTC.

This clonotype has more than one count but fewer than ten. The rearrangement links TRBV4-3 to TRBJ1-6; no clear D gene. The V gene lost 0 bases and the J gene lost 3 bases, with 12 bases spanning the gap. Germline-derived CDR1 and CDR2 are LGHNA and YSLEER. CDR3 length: 17 residues. The CDR3 bases are TGCGCCAGCAGCCAAGAACCGATCTCAATCTATAATTCACCCCTCCACTTT. Protein: CASSQEPISIYNSPLHF.

The rearrangement uses TRBV12-3 or TRBV12-4 and TRBJ1-2; 7 nucleotides agree with TRBD1. The CDR3 has 17 amino acids. Trimming at V came to 6 bases and at J to 0 bases, leaving 13 bases not matched to a gene. The chain's CDR3 is CASSGPGTASANYGYTF. As DNA, the CDR3 is TGTGCCAGCAGCGGCCCCGGGACAGCTTCAGCTAACTATGGCTACACCTTC.

CDR3 sequence (DNA): TGTGCCAGTGGACTAGCGGCGCCAGATACGCAGTATTTT. As protein: CASGLAAPDTQYF. V and J are TRBV14 and TRBJ2-3; 10 bases line up with TRBD2. The germline CDR1 and CDR2 sequences are SGHDN and FVKESK. V shed 9 bases and J 4 bases; nucleotides not matched to a gene: 4. The CDR3 has 13 residues.

The chain couples TRBV5-1 to TRBJ2-5; a possible D gene is TRBD2 (6 bases). CDR3 size: 14 residues. Germline CDR1 SGHRS, CDR2 YFSETQ. V lost 4 bases and J lost 1, with 11 bases in between. In nucleotides, the CDR3 is TGCGCCAGCAGCCCCGGACTACCCCAAGAGACCCAGTACTTC. Translation gives CASSPGLPQETQYF.

In its sample, this clonotype was seen a few times. This chain links TRBV4-3 with TRBJ1-3; 9 bases are shared with TRBD1. Germline CDR1 LGHNA, CDR2 YSLEER. Trimming took 4 bases from V and 4 from J; bases not matched to a gene: 5. There are 15 residues in the CDR3. DNA for the CDR3: TGCGCCAGCAGCCCAGGGACAGGGCGAGGAAACACCATATATTTT. This gives the protein CASSPGTGRGNTIYF.

This clonotype turned up a few times. The chain recombines TRBV28 with TRBJ1-2; D gene unclear. Germline V gives CDR1 MDHEN, CDR2 SYDVKM. V dropped 2 bases and J dropped 7 bases, with 17 bases sitting between them. CDR3 length: 15 residues. The CDR3 region is CASSLGGFPEGGYTF. CDR3 bases: TGTGCCAGCAGTTTAGGAGGGTTCCCTGAGGGTGGCTACACCTTC.

V gene TRBV12-3 or TRBV12-4 combines with J gene TRBJ1-5, with unresolved D. V lost 1 base and J lost 5, with 3 bases in between. The length of the CDR3 is 12 residues. CDR3 sequence: CASSLEDQPQHF. For the CDR3, the DNA is TGTGCCAGCAGTTTAGAGGATCAGCCCCAGCATTTT.

This chain joins TRBV4-2 and TRBJ1-2; 7 positions agree with TRBD1. V was clipped by 0 bases and J by 4 bases; unmatched bases: 8. The germline V gene encodes CDR1 LGHNA and CDR2 YNFKEQ. This CDR3 region has 16 residues. In DNA form, the CDR3 reads TGTGCCAGCAGCCAAGAAATCAACAGGGGAGCCTATGGCTACACCTTC. Translation gives CASSQEINRGAYGYTF.

The V call is TRBV7-2, the J call TRBJ1-1; tentative D call: TRBD1 (6 bases). This CDR3 is 14 amino acids long. Germline CDR1 and CDR2: SGHTA and FQGNSA. V lost 1 base and J lost 6, with 12 bases in between. As DNA, the CDR3 is TGTGCCAGCAGCTTAGAAGGGGGGCCGTCTGAAGCTTTCTTT. Its translation: CASSLEGGPSEAFF.

V usage is TRBV20-1 and J usage is TRBJ1-2, with D perhaps matching TRBD1 (6 bases). V shed 3 bases and J shed 6 bases, with 14 bases lying between them. The germline V gene has CDR1 DFQATT and CDR2 SNEGSKA (reference sequence). This CDR3 region has 13 residues. CDR3 protein: CSARFQGPDGYTF. CDR3 coding DNA: TGCAGTGCTAGGTTTCAGGGGCCTGATGGCTACACCTTC.

The genes are TRBV18 and TRBJ1-5, with a weak D call TRBD1 (5 bases). Germline assignment: CDR1 KGHSH and CDR2 LQKENI. This CDR3 region has 14 residues. Trimming took 3 bases from V and 5 from J, leaving 11 bases between them. CDR3 sequence: CASSPRQSDQPQHF. For the CDR3, the DNA is TGTGCCAGCTCACCTCGACAGAGTGATCAGCCCCAGCATTTT. The full variable domain, completed using reference TRBV18 and TRBJ1-5, is NAGVMQNPRHLVRRRGQEARLRCSPMKGHSHVYWYRQLPEEGLKFMVYLQKENIIDESGMPKERFSAEFPKEGPSILRIQQVVRGDSAAYFCASSPRQSDQPQHFGDGTRLSIL.

The chain has TRBV7-8 and TRBJ1-2; 9 bases are a match to TRBD1. Germline trimming cut 1 base from V and 8 bases from J; bases unmatched to any gene: 8. Per the germline V gene, CDR1 is SGHVS and CDR2 is FQNEAQ. The CDR3 covers 15 residues. This chain's CDR3 is CASSLGTGALEGYTF. The CDR3 nucleotides read TGTGCCAGCAGCTTAGGGACAGGGGCATTGGAAGGCTACACCTTC.

This clonotype was observed a few times. V usage is TRBV9 and J usage is TRBJ1-2; TRBD1 matches 11 bases. The CDR3 spans 15 residues. Germline trimming cut 2 bases from V and 2 bases from J; bases unmatched to any gene: 2. Germline V gene lookup returns CDR1 SGDLS and CDR2 YYNGEE. The CDR3 protein is CASSVGQGANYGYTF. CDR3 nucleotide sequence: TGTGCCAGCAGCGTCGGACAGGGGGCCAACTATGGCTACACCTTC.

This chain connects TRBV20-1 to TRBJ2-4, with D possibly TRBD1 on 6 matching bases. Germline V CDR1 and CDR2: DFQATT, SNEGSKA (reference sequence). Trimming cost V 4 bases and J 0 bases, with 19 bases left between them. CDR3 length: 17 residues. CDR3 coding DNA: TGCAGTGCTACCTTGGACAGACTAAACCTAGCCAAAAACATTCAGTACTTC. Translating it yields CSATLDRLNLAKNIQYF.

This clonotype was counted a few times. The J gene is TRBJ1-5, the V gene TRBV12-3 or TRBV12-4; D perhaps matches TRBD1 (5 bases). There are 14 residues in the CDR3. With 9 bases removed from V and 4 bases from J, the gap between germline ends came to 16 bases. The CDR3 loop reads CASSLGTDNQPQHF. CDR3 DNA: TGTGCCAGTAGCCTAGGGACGGATAATCAGCCCCAGCATTTT.

This clonotype has a handful of counts. Written as DNA, the CDR3 is TGTGCCACCAGCAGAGATCATGGCTCTGGAAACACCATATATTTT. The encoded protein is CATSRDHGSGNTIYF. The J gene is TRBJ1-3, the V gene TRBV15; D gene unclear. The V gene lost 0 bases and the J gene lost 0 bases, with 6 bases spanning the gap. Germline loops: CDR1 LNHNV, CDR2 YYDKDF (reference sequence). This CDR3 has 15 amino acids.

Only a few counts were recorded for this clonotype. J is TRBJ2-5 and V is TRBV20-1; perhaps TRBD1 as D (6 bases). From germline, CDR1 is DFQATT and CDR2 SNEGSKA (reference sequence). V was cut by 3 bases and J by 4 bases, with 15 bases left in between. The CDR3 is made up of 14 amino acids. CDR3 in amino acids: CSASPGQFGETQYF. CDR3 DNA sequence: TGCAGTGCTAGTCCCGGACAGTTCGGAGAGACCCAGTACTTC.

The chain combines TRBV6-2 or TRBV6-3 with TRBJ2-7; D call uncertain. The CDR3 totals 11 residues. Germline-derived CDR1 and CDR2 are MNHEY and SVGEGT. The ends were cut back, 7 bases at V and 3 bases at J, with 7 bases in the middle. The CDR3 bases are TGTGCCAGCACCGTAAACTACGAGCAGTACTTC. Protein sequence: CASTVNYEQYF.

The V call is TRBV27, the J call TRBJ2-5; D remains unclear. The germline V gene encodes CDR1 MNHEY and CDR2 SMNVEV (reference sequence). This CDR3 comprises 16 residues. Trimming took off 3 bases at V and 1 base at J, with 15 bases between the two ends. This CDR3 reads CASSFLAGTIQETQYF. The DNA for the CDR3 is TGTGCCAGCAGTTTCCTCGCAGGAACCATCCAAGAGACCCAGTACTTC.

This clonotype appeared a few times. The gene calls are TRBV15 and TRBJ1-2, with D possibly being TRBD1 (5 bases). V was clipped by 7 bases and J by 8 bases, with 20 bases between them. CDR3 length equals 14 residues. The germline gives CDR1 LNHNV, CDR2 YYDKDF (reference sequence). CDR3 coding DNA: TGTGCCACCAAGTCTGACAGCCGCTTCTCCGGCTACACCTTC. Its translation: CATKSDSRFSGYTF.

This rearrangement joins TRBV3-1 to TRBJ1-2; no clear D gene. Per the germline V gene, CDR1 is LGHDT and CDR2 is YNNKEL (reference sequence). The CDR3 spans 18 residues. V was shortened by 0 bases and J by 8 bases, with 25 bases between the two germline ends. The CDR3 nucleotides read TGTGCCAGCAGCCAAGATAGTTTTGTTGGGTGGCATGGATACGGCTACACCTTC. Its translation is CASSQDSFVGWHGYGYTF. The complete variable domain, with remaining parts taken from reference TRBV3-1 and TRBJ1-2, reads DTAVSQTPKYLVTQMGNDKSIKCEQNLGHDTMYWYKQDSKKFLKIMFSYNNKELIINETVPNRFSPKSPDKAHLNLHINSLELGDSAVYFCASSQDSFVGWHGYGYTFGSGTRLTVV.

The V call is TRBV5-1, the J call TRBJ2-7; D is perhaps TRBD1 or TRBD2 (5 bases each). CDR1 is SGHRS, CDR2 YFSETQ, per germline. Trimming took 2 bases from V and 7 from J, leaving 22 bases between them. The CDR3 runs to 16 residues. The CDR3 DNA reads as TGCGCCAGCAGCTTCGAAGGGGTCCGGGGCCGGCGTGAGCAGTACTTC. As protein: CASSFEGVRGRREQYF.

V gene TRBV7-2 combines with J gene TRBJ1-4, with D possibly being TRBD1 (6 bases). Between the trimmed V and J ends, which lost 2 bases and 5 bases, there was a span of 15 bases. Germline V gene lookup returns CDR1 SGHTA and CDR2 FQGNSA. The CDR3 consists of 16 residues. CDR3 sequence (DNA): TGTGCCAGCAGCTTAAACAGGGCCGGAGGAAATGAAAAACTGTTTTTT. It translates to CASSLNRAGGNEKLFF.

The chain joins TRBV6-5 to TRBJ1-6, with TRBD1 identical over 7 bases. V was pared by 5 bases and J by 0 bases, with 7 bases of the junction left unmatched. The CDR3 extends over 17 amino acids. Germline loops: CDR1 MNHEY, CDR2 SVGAGI. The CDR3 nucleotides read TGTGCCAGCAGTCGCGGGACAGCGAGCTCCTATAATTCACCCCTCCACTTT. Amino acid sequence: CASSRGTASSYNSPLHF.

The CDR3 nucleotides read TGTGCCAGCAGCTTAGTGCGGGACAGGAATCAGCCCCAGCATTTT. This encodes CASSLVRDRNQPQHF. The chain recombines TRBV7-8 with TRBJ1-5, with TRBD1 matching over 8 bases. This CDR3 region has 15 residues. Trimming at V came to 1 base and at J to 4 bases, leaving 3 bases not matched to a gene. The germline CDR1 and CDR2 sequences are SGHVS and FQNEAQ.